The sequence of this T cell receptor beta chain was determined in a study of T cells expressing NK-cell markers. Study-level background: One of the eight sequenced donors was seronegative, whereas the other seven were HCMV-seropositive.

The study's findings and limits: These clonotypes additionally ranked first within the CD3+CD56-NKG2C+ fraction of a handful of donors.

5'RACE template switching built TCR beta cDNA with unique molecular identifiers. TCRdb reanalyzed the 5' RACE reads, giving one entry per CDR3 protein sequence and no DNA. This repertoire includes about 150,000 distinct CDR3 sequences. This CDR3 spans 14 amino acids. Regarding this clonotype: Its specificity is not known.

This receptor was taken from a man aged 18-70 years in good health. This chain connects TRBV12-3 or TRBV12-4 to TRBJ1-1; TCRdb's D gene call, TRBD1, goes unchecked for lack of DNA. Sequenced sample: blood T cells: a sorted CD56 or NKG2C T cell subset, CD4+ or CD8+ T cells, or bulk PBMC T cells (not recorded which). Here the CDR3 reads CASSPPDSSQGAFF.